This T cell receptor (beta chain) emerged from a study of blood T cell repertoires in COVID-19. At the level of the study: Acute-phase and convalescent COVID-19 samples originated in the United States, Italy and Spain.

Trimming removed 3 bases at V and 5 bases at J, with 11 bases between. The length of the CDR3 is 13 residues. Per germline, CDR1 MDHEN and CDR2 SYDVKM. Participants spanned ages about 18 to 95 years and resided in about two dozen US areas. Participant-given clinical history determined each cohort assignment. Assay: immunoSEQ multiplex PCR; the TCRdb copy retains only in-frame clones and omits some. The sample holds about 300,000 clones, around 91% seen once. This TCR was recovered from a woman aged 18-29 years with acute COVID-19. The V gene is TRBV28, the J gene TRBJ2-7; possible D gene TRBD1, 7 bases. The sample comprised PBMCs or T cells enriched from blood (not recorded which). The CDR3 region is CASSLGRGDEQYF. CDR3 nucleotides: TGTGCCAGCAGTTTGGGCAGGGGGGACGAGCAGTACTTC.